The source of this T cell receptor (beta chain) is a study of blood T cell repertoires in COVID-19. About the study: The origin of the acute and convalescent COVID-19 samples was the United States, Italy and Spain. The analysed material was cDNA or gDNA that came from T cells, B-cell-depleted T cells, or PBMCs.

Here immunoSEQ multiplex PCR was the method, and the copy in TCRdb shows in-frame clones only, minus some. The sample lists about 240,000 clones, roughly 80% seen once, with 3.4% in the top ten. Deletions cut 1 base from V and 2 bases from J, with 9 bases between. The CDR3 runs to 14 residues. CDR1 SEHNR and CDR2 FQNEAQ come from the germline V gene (reference sequence). This chain connects TRBV7-9 to TRBJ2-7; possibly TRBD2 for D (6 bases). The specimen was peripheral blood. This TCR came from a woman under 30 with acute or convalescent COVID-19. The CDR3 reads CASSLGGTAYEQYF. The CDR3 DNA follows: TGTGCCAGCAGCTTAGGCGGGACCGCCTACGAGCAGTACTTC.